These 25 T cell receptor beta chains were all obtained from the same sample, sequenced in a study of T cells in localized non-small cell lung cancer. Assay used: immunoSEQ multiplex PCR; TCRdb lists only in-frame clones, some missing. The sample holds around 3,700 clones, about 32% seen once. Sequenced material: lung tumor tissue, taken before any cancer treatment. Receptor source: a female donor aged 60 or older with stage I lung adenocarcinoma.

This clone has only a few counts. The chain carries TRBV6-8 and TRBJ2-3; no definite D call. CDR1 MNHGY and CDR2 SAAAGT come from the germline V gene. V was cut by 7 bases and J by 5 bases, with 10 bases left in between. The CDR3 totals 12 residues. This CDR3 reads CASTPAGDTQYF. In DNA, the CDR3 is TGTGCCAGCACTCCAGCAGGAGATACGCAGTATTTT.

J is TRBJ2-1 and V is TRBV30; 9 bases align to TRBD2. J lost 5 bases, V lost 4 bases, and 6 bases had no gene match. Looked up from germline, CDR1 is GTSNPN and CDR2 is SVGIG (reference sequence). The CDR3 loop spans 14 amino acids. CDR3: CAWKAGGPHNEQFF. The CDR3 nucleotides read TGTGCCTGGAAGGCGGGGGGGCCTCACAATGAGCAGTTCTTC.

The CDR3 sequence is CASSPRVLAGRTDTQYF. CDR3 DNA sequence: TGTGCCAGCTCACCAAGAGTCCTAGCGGGGCGCACAGATACGCAGTATTTT. The genes are TRBV18 and TRBJ2-3, with TRBD2 matching over 9 bases. V was clipped by 2 bases and J by 1 base; unmatched bases: 7. The CDR3 length is 17 residues. Germline V gives CDR1 KGHSH, CDR2 LQKENI.

This clone was detected a few times. The chain joins TRBV9 to TRBJ1-1; D unresolved. Trimming pared 3 bases from V and 1 base from J, leaving 13 bases between. Germline CDR1 and CDR2: SGDLS and YYNGEE. The CDR3 extends over 15 amino acids. CDR3 sequence reads: CASSAFGRQNTEAFF. CDR3 coding DNA: TGTGCCAGCAGCGCCTTCGGACGGCAGAACACTGAAGCTTTCTTT.

V and J are TRBV19 and TRBJ1-1; tentatively, D is TRBD1 (5 bases). V lost 2 bases and J lost 10, with 14 bases in between. The CDR3 contains 13 residues. Germline-derived CDR1 and CDR2 are LNHDA and SQIVND (reference sequence). This CDR3 reads CASSITRDSGAFF. The DNA for the CDR3 is TGTGCCAGTAGTATAACCAGAGACAGCGGAGCTTTCTTT.

The gene calls are TRBV11-3 and TRBJ1-5; possibly TRBD1 for D (5 bases). This CDR3 spans 15 amino acids. Trimming took 5 bases from V and 1 from J, leaving 12 bases between them. Germline CDR1 reads SGHNT; CDR2 reads YENEEA. The CDR3: CASSLGERSNQPQHF. The CDR3 nucleotides are TGTGCCAGCAGCCTAGGGGAGCGAAGCAATCAGCCCCAGCATTTT.

This clone came up a few times. The chain has TRBV18 and TRBJ1-1, with D perhaps TRBD1 (5 bases). The V gene lost 4 bases and the J gene lost 5 bases, with 14 bases spanning the gap. Germline V lookup: CDR1 KGHSH, CDR2 LQKENI. The length of the CDR3 is 14 residues. The CDR3 loop is CASSLTGGRTEAFF. CDR3 bases: TGTGCCAGCTCACTTACAGGTGGTCGAACTGAAGCTTTCTTT.

The sample holds a few counts of this clone. This chain joins TRBV11-3 and TRBJ1-3; TRBD1 might be the D (5 bases). The CDR3 spans 15 residues. Looked up from germline, CDR1 is SGHNT and CDR2 is YENEEA. Trimming removed 5 bases from V and 4 bases from J, with 15 bases in between. The CDR3 sequence is CASSVQAREGNTIYF. The CDR3 bases are TGTGCCAGCAGCGTACAGGCCCGGGAAGGAAACACCATATATTTT.

The gene calls are TRBV11-3 and TRBJ1-3; 7 bases map to TRBD1. The CDR3 runs 14 residues. Germline CDR1 and CDR2: SGHNT and YENEEA. After removal of 2 bases from V and 2 bases from J, the junction contained 0 bases not matched to a gene. CDR3 in DNA: TGTGCCAGCAGCTTACAGGGGGCTGGAAACACCATATATTTT. Its translation is CASSLQGAGNTIYF.

The chain carries TRBV29-1 and TRBJ2-5; D is possibly TRBD1 (6 bases). Per germline, CDR1 SQVTM and CDR2 ANQGSEA. The CDR3 is 15 amino acids. Trimming shortened V by 0 bases and J by 3 bases, and 14 bases separated the two germline ends. CDR3 residues: CSVEDHGQGKETQYF. CDR3 bases: TGCAGCGTTGAAGATCATGGGCAGGGGAAAGAGACCCAGTACTTC. Based on the CDR3 plus reference TRBV29-1 and TRBJ2-5, the full variable domain is SAVISQKPSRDICQRGTSLTIQCQVDSQVTMMFWYRQQPGQSLTLIATANQGSEATYESGFVIDKFPISRPNLTFSTLTVSNMSPEDSSIYLCSVEDHGQGKETQYFGPGTRLLVL.

J is TRBJ1-5 and V is TRBV10-3; the D gene is possibly TRBD1 (6 bases). V gave up 2 bases and J gave up 5 bases, with 25 bases separating them. The CDR3 has 19 amino acids. Germline loops: CDR1 ENHRY, CDR2 SYGVKD. CDR3 residues: CAISEPPSFGEGGDQPQHF. The CDR3 DNA is TGTGCCATCAGTGAGCCGCCGAGTTTTGGGGAGGGGGGCGATCAGCCCCAGCATTTT.

The rearrangement uses TRBV6-1 and TRBJ1-4; 12 bases are a match to TRBD1. Losses at the gene ends were 1 base for V and 15 bases for J; bases not matched to a gene: 6. Germline loops: CDR1 MNHNS, CDR2 SASEGT. The CDR3 runs 14 residues. Written as DNA, the CDR3 is TGTGCCAGCAGTGAAGTCCCGGGACAGGGGGCATTGTTTTTT. Translation: CASSEVPGQGALFF.

V usage is TRBV19 and J usage is TRBJ1-5; perhaps TRBD1 as D (5 bases). Germline CDR1 reads LNHDA; CDR2 reads SQIVND (reference sequence). This CDR3 contains 13 residues. Trimming pared 6 bases from V and 5 bases from J, leaving 11 bases between. The DNA of the CDR3 is TGTGCCAGTAGCCAACGGGGGGATCAGCCCCAGCATTTT. This sequence encodes CASSQRGDQPQHF. Looking up the rest from reference TRBV19 and TRBJ1-5 gives the full variable domain: DGGITQSPKYLFRKEGQNVTLSCEQNLNHDAMYWYRQDPGQGLRLIYYSQIVNDFQKGDIAEGYSVSREKKESFPLTVTSAQKNPTAFYLCASSQRGDQPQHFGDGTRLSIL.

This clone was recorded a few times. The chain has TRBV7-5 and TRBJ2-7; the table names TRBD1, a call not compared with the DNA. TRBV7-5 is assigned pseudogene status. This CDR3 has 16 amino acids. CDR3 protein: CASSLGTRDRSYEQYF. CDR3 bases: TGTGCCAGCAGCTTAGGGACAAGGGACAGGTCCTACGAGCAGTACTTC.

V is TRBV6-8 and J is TRBJ2-5; maybe TRBD1 (6 bases). V was shortened by 10 bases and J by 1 base, with 16 bases between the two germline ends. Germline V lookup: CDR1 MNHGY, CDR2 SAAAGT. The CDR3 is made up of 14 amino acids. The CDR3 is CAIRIDRSQETQYF. DNA for the CDR3: TGTGCCATCAGGATTGACAGGAGCCAAGAGACCCAGTACTTC.

This clone came up a few times. The chain recombines TRBV18 with TRBJ1-4, with 8 bases aligning to TRBD1. The CDR3 length is 15 residues. With 3 bases clipped from V and 7 bases from J, the junction kept 7 bases outside the gene matches. Germline lookup yields CDR1 KGHSH and CDR2 LQKENI. The CDR3 spells CASSPATGVGEKLFF. The CDR3 DNA reads TGTGCCAGCTCACCGGCGACAGGGGTTGGTGAAAAACTGTTTTTT.

The CDR3: CASSSPRGPNEKLFF. The CDR3 DNA reads TGTGCCAGCAGCTCCCCTAGAGGCCCTAATGAAAAACTGTTTTTT. The rearrangement joins TRBV7-5 to TRBJ1-4. TRBV7-5 represents a pseudogene. The CDR3 covers 15 residues.

In its sample, this clone ranks as medium-sized. J is TRBJ1-1 and V is TRBV11-3; the D is unclear. CDR1 SGHNT and CDR2 YENEEA come from the germline V gene. The CDR3 loop spans 14 amino acids. Trimming took 3 bases from V and 2 from J, leaving 10 bases between them. For the CDR3, the DNA is TGTGCCAGCAGCTTTCGGGCAGTCAACACTGAAGCTTTCTTT. Amino acids: CASSFRAVNTEAFF.

The chain links TRBV9 to TRBJ1-1; the D gene is possibly TRBD1 (5 bases). The CDR3 is 16 amino acids. Trimming left V 3 bases short and J 4 bases short, with 19 bases between. Germline V gives CDR1 SGDLS, CDR2 YYNGEE. CDR3 bases: TGTGCCAGCAGCGCAAACTGGGACCCAAGAACCACTGAAGCTTTCTTT. This encodes CASSANWDPRTTEAFF.

This clone was seen more than once but under ten times. This chain links TRBV6-8 with TRBJ1-2; unclear D gene. The CDR3 has 15 residues. V was pared by 4 bases and J by 1 base, with 13 bases between. Germline CDR1 is MNHGY and CDR2 is SAAAGT. The chain's CDR3 is CASSSHQGSNYGYTF. The CDR3 DNA follows: TGTGCCAGCAGTTCCCACCAAGGGAGTAACTATGGCTACACCTTC.

This clone turned up a few times. V usage is TRBV30 and J usage is TRBJ1-2; possible D gene TRBD1, 5 bases. This CDR3 has 13 amino acids. The V end lost 2 bases, the J end lost 5 bases, and 12 bases lay between the germline ends. The germline CDR1 and CDR2 sequences are GTSNPN and SVGIG (reference sequence). In nucleotides, the CDR3 is TGTGCCTGGAGTTTCTCCGGGACTTATGGCTACACCTTC. Protein sequence: CAWSFSGTYGYTF.

In its sample, this clone was seen a few times. The V gene is TRBV11-3, the J gene TRBJ1-4, with a possible D match to TRBD1 (6 bases). The CDR3 contains 15 residues. Germline V gene lookup returns CDR1 SGHNT and CDR2 YENEEA. The germline V and J ends were trimmed by 1 base and 8 bases, with 14 bases remaining between them. The CDR3 nucleotides read TGTGCCAGCAGCTTAGTTGGGGGGGCGCAGGAAAAACTGTTTTTT. It specifies CASSLVGGAQEKLFF.

This clone has more than one count but fewer than ten. V and J are TRBV12-2 and TRBJ1-5; no check of the table's D call, TRBD1, against the DNA was made. TRBV12-2 counts as a pseudogene. The CDR3 consists of 16 residues. The CDR3 spells CASRHLDRGDNQPQHF. For the CDR3, the DNA is TGTGCAAGTCGCCATCTTGACAGGGGAGACAATCAGCCCCAGCATTTT.

The chain joins TRBV19 to TRBJ1-2, with D hard to call. This CDR3 has 14 residues. Trimming shortened V by 3 bases and J by 2 bases, and 10 bases separated the two germline ends. Germline V CDR1 and CDR2: LNHDA, SQIVND (reference sequence). CDR3 DNA: TGTGCCAGTAGTATCGGTCAGGCGAACTATGGCTACACCTTC. As protein: CASSIGQANYGYTF.

CDR3 region: CASSYRGQREAFF. CDR3 in DNA: TGTGCCAGCAGTTATAGGGGACAGCGTGAAGCTTTCTTT. The chain carries TRBV6-8 and TRBJ1-1; 7 nucleotides match TRBD1. Germline-derived CDR1 and CDR2 are MNHGY and SAAAGT. V shed 3 bases, J shed 7 bases, and the junction held 5 bases outside the gene matches. The CDR3 spans 13 residues.